This T cell receptor (beta chain) was identified during a study of blood T cells in healthy people across ages. Study-wide points: Both naive CD4+ cell counts and diversity were greater in long-lived donors than in aged donors. Older age went with lower TCR beta diversity per million T cells, in a roughly linear way.

There are a few counts of this clonotype. Its target is unknown. PCR was performed a second time for roughly 7 to 11 cycles using a sample-barcoded 5' primer and a J-beta primer mix. TCRdb fed the 5' RACE reads into MiXCR, producing one record per CDR3 protein. Among about 1.4 million distinct CDR3 sequences, almost 60% were seen once, and the ten largest hold over 5%. The CDR3 spans 16 residues. The germline CDR1 and CDR2 sequences are MGHRA and YSYEKL. Losses at the gene ends were 3 bases for V and 4 bases for J; bases not matched to a gene: 9. Those donating, healthy Caucasian individuals from Russia, were aged roughly 6 to 90.

The V call is TRBV4-1, the J call TRBJ2-7; TRBD2 agrees at 10 bases. The sequence was collected from a man between 18 and 35 years old in good health. The material sequenced was blood. The CDR3 sequence: CASSHPPGLAIYEQYF. CDR3 DNA sequence: TGCGCCAGCAGCCACCCCCCGGGACTAGCGATTTACGAGCAGTACTTC.